This TCR beta chain was retrieved from a study of T cells in Graves' hyperthyroidism and ophthalmopathy. It was RNA transcripts that yielded the amplified TCR beta CDR3 regions. Initially, a first-round RT-PCR of the TCR CDR3 employed the HTBI primer set. TCRdb processed the multiplex PCR reads anew with MiXCR; each CDR3 protein has one entry. In the table there are about 520,000 distinct CDR3 sequences, 20% to 25% of which are singletons. Many counts were recorded for this clonotype. The sample was blood. This sequence was found in a man between 18 and 35 years old with Graves' hyperthyroidism.

CDR3 DNA sequence: TGTGCCAGCAGCCCAGCGGGGGGCTACTATGGCTACACCTTC. Translating it yields CASSPAGGYYGYTF. This chain connects TRBV7-8 to TRBJ1-2; TRBD1 might be the D (6 bases). V was pared by 5 bases and J by 3 bases, with 13 bases between. The CDR3 is 14 residues long. Looked up from germline, CDR1 is SGHVS and CDR2 is FQNEAQ.